The 28 T cell receptor beta chains below come from one sample, sequenced in a study of blood T cells in healthy people across ages. Together with a sample-barcoded 5' primer, a J-beta primer mix was included in a second PCR lasting about 7 to 12 cycles. MiXCR, applied by TCRdb to the 5' RACE reads, yields one record per CDR3 protein. The repertoire includes 630,000 or so distinct CDR3 sequences, less than 40% of them detected once, and approximately 15% sits in the top ten. The material sequenced was blood. Receptors were obtained from a woman older than 75 in good health.

The gene calls are TRBV18 and TRBJ1-1, with D unclear. The CDR3 is 14 amino acids. Germline V CDR1 and CDR2: KGHSH, LQKENI. V shed 1 base and J shed 1 base, with 7 bases lying between them. The CDR3 region is CASSPQTWNTEAFF. The CDR3 DNA reads as TGTGCCAGCTCACCACAGACCTGGAACACTGAAGCTTTCTTT. The entire variable domain, with the rest obtained from reference TRBV18 and TRBJ1-1, is as follows: NAGVMQNPRHLVRRRGQEARLRCSPMKGHSHVYWYRQLPEEGLKFMVYLQKENIIDESGMPKERFSAEFPKEGPSILRIQQVVRGDSAAYFCASSPQTWNTEAFFGQGTRLTVV.

The chain couples TRBV7-2 to TRBJ1-4; D perhaps matches TRBD1 (5 bases). Germline CDR1 and CDR2: SGHTA and FQGNSA. Trimming shortened V by 0 bases and J by 7 bases, and 9 bases separated the two germline ends. The CDR3 spans 14 residues. The CDR3 DNA sequence: TGTGCCAGCAGCTTAGCGCGAGGGACTGAAAAACTGTTTTTT. It yields the protein CASSLARGTEKLFF.

Many counts were recorded for this clonotype. V and J are TRBV30 and TRBJ2-1, with D maybe TRBD1 (6 bases). The ends were cut back, 0 bases at V and 10 bases at J, with 10 bases in the middle. CDR3 length equals 12 residues. Germline CDR1 reads GTSNPN; CDR2 reads SVGIG (reference sequence). The CDR3 loop is CAWSVQGSEQFF. As DNA, the CDR3 is TGTGCCTGGAGTGTTCAGGGGTCCGAGCAGTTCTTC.

The rearrangement joins TRBV14 to TRBJ2-5; D is ambiguous. The CDR3 runs to 14 residues. Trimming left V 6 bases short and J 5 bases short, with 16 bases between. CDR1 SGHDN and CDR2 FVKESK come from the germline V gene. The chain's CDR3 is CASSPGGLLETQYF. In DNA form, the CDR3 reads TGTGCCAGCAGTCCGGGCGGTCTATTGGAGACCCAGTACTTC.

This sequence joins TRBV21-1 and TRBJ1-1; the table's D call TRBD1 went unverified against the DNA. TRBV21-1 is flagged as a pseudogene. The CDR3 is 13 residues long. Here the CDR3 DNA reads TGTGCCAGCAGGCTCCGGGACAGGGAGGAAGCTTTCTTT. It encodes CASRLRDREEAFF.

The chain recombines TRBV7-2 with TRBJ2-5, with D uncertain. This CDR3 comprises 15 residues. Germline CDR1 SGHTA, CDR2 FQGNSA. Deletions cut 4 bases from V and 4 bases from J, with 16 bases between. CDR3 nucleotides: TGTGCCAGCAGCTCCGGGCCCCGTCCGAGAGAGACCCAGTACTTC. It is translated as CASSSGPRPRETQYF.

Concerning this clonotype itself: This may arise from a read error, as a much more abundant clone is one base away. This sequence joins TRBV9 and TRBJ2-1; no clear D gene. The CDR3 contains 15 residues. V was clipped by 4 bases and J by 13 bases, with 24 bases between them. CDR1 SGDLS and CDR2 YYNGEE come from the germline V gene. DNA of the CDR3: TGTGCCAGCAGCCCGAGTCGGGCTCCCTTCCAGACCCAGTTCTTC. It codes for CASSPSRAPFQTQFF.

Details on this clonotype: A much larger clone differs from this one at a single base, so this may be a read error. The genes are TRBV28 and TRBJ2-7; no clear D gene. CDR3 length: 11 amino acids. Trimming shortened V by 3 bases and J by 7 bases, and 7 bases separated the two germline ends. Germline CDR1 MDHEN, CDR2 SYDVKM. CDR3 loop: CASSFNNEQYF. The CDR3 DNA follows: TGTGCCAGCAGTTTTAACAATGAGCAGTACTTC.

On this clonotype itself: It may be a read error: a sequence one base away is much more abundant. The chain links TRBV5-5 to TRBJ2-7, with 9 bases lining up with TRBD2. The CDR3 runs to 15 residues. Per germline, CDR1 SGHKS and CDR2 YYEKEE (reference sequence). The CDR3 region has the DNA TGTGCCTGCAGCTTCAGACTAGCGGAGACCTACGAGCAGTACTTC. As protein: CACSFRLAETYEQYF.

This clonotype was counted a few times. The chain links TRBV7-2 to TRBJ1-5; TRBD1 matches 8 bases. V was pared by 3 bases and J by 4 bases, with 2 bases of the junction left unmatched. Germline CDR1 is SGHTA and CDR2 is FQGNSA. The CDR3 sequence is 14 residues long. CDR3 coding DNA: TGTGCCAGCAGCTTCCAGGGGGCGAATCAGCCCCAGCATTTT. Protein sequence: CASSFQGANQPQHF.

The rearrangement joins TRBV19 to TRBJ2-1, with TRBD2 matching 11 bases. V was pared by 4 bases and J by 7 bases, with 6 bases of the junction left unmatched. Germline V lookup: CDR1 LNHDA, CDR2 SQIVND (reference sequence). The CDR3 runs 15 residues. In DNA form, the CDR3 reads TGTGCCAGTAGTACAACTAGCGGGAGCCTAAATGAGCAGTTCTTC. Translating it yields CASSTTSGSLNEQFF.

This clonotype showed up many times. The CDR3 DNA sequence: TGTGCCAGCGTACCGGGACAAACCTACGAGCAGTACTTC. Encoded protein: CASVPGQTYEQYF. This chain connects TRBV2 to TRBJ2-7; D is perhaps TRBD1 (6 bases). V was cut by 8 bases and J by 2 bases, with 13 bases left in between. CDR1 is SNHLY and CDR2 is FYNNEI in the germline V gene. The CDR3 length is 13 residues.

The chain links TRBV5-6 to TRBJ1-2; D uncertain. Trimming took 3 bases from V and 4 from J, leaving 10 bases between them. This CDR3 spans 13 amino acids. The germline CDR1 and CDR2 sequences are SGHDT and YYEEEE. The CDR3 bases are TGTGCCAGCAGCTCCAACTTTAGCTATGGCTACACCTTC. It is translated as CASSSNFSYGYTF.

This clonotype has at least ten counts. V gene TRBV20-1 combines with J gene TRBJ1-5, with D perhaps TRBD1 (5 bases). Germline V gives CDR1 DFQATT, CDR2 SNEGSKA (reference sequence). CDR3 length: 13 amino acids. The CDR3 sequence is CSARTGGNQPQHF. CDR3 DNA sequence: TGCAGCGCCAGGACGGGGGGTAATCAGCCCCAGCATTTT.

This clonotype was seen many times. The CDR3 reads CASSPEVPSGTDTQYF. In DNA form, the CDR3 reads TGTGCCAGCAGCCCTGAGGTTCCCAGTGGCACAGATACGCAGTATTTT. This chain links TRBV7-9 with TRBJ2-3; the D is unclear. Germline V CDR1 and CDR2: SEHNR, FQNEAQ (reference sequence). Deletions cut 5 bases from V and 1 base from J, with 16 bases between. The CDR3 extends over 16 amino acids. Full variable domain (rest looked up from reference TRBV7-9 and TRBJ2-3): DTGVSQNPRHKITKRGQNVTFRCDPISEHNRLYWYRQTLGQGPEFLTYFQNEAQLEKSRLLSDRFSAERPKGSFSTLEIQRTEQGDSAMYLCASSPEVPSGTDTQYFGPGTRLTVL.

This clonotype was detected ten times or more. Written as DNA, the CDR3 is TGCGCCAGCATAGGGAACACTGAAGCTTTCTTT. Its translation: CASIGNTEAFF. The chain couples TRBV10-2 to TRBJ1-1; the D is unclear. CDR3 length equals 11 residues. Trimming left V 7 bases short and J 1 base short, with 4 bases between. Germline CDR1 WSHSY, CDR2 SAAADI.

This clonotype has ten or more counts. V is TRBV7-2 and J is TRBJ2-7; 7 positions match TRBD1. V lost 5 bases and J lost 6; bases outside the gene matches: 4. Per the germline V gene, CDR1 is SGHTA and CDR2 is FQGNSA. The CDR3 contains 12 residues. CDR3 in amino acids: CASSQTGPEQYF. In DNA, the CDR3 is TGTGCCAGCAGCCAGACAGGGCCCGAGCAGTACTTC.

The sample holds many counts of this clonotype. The V call is TRBV5-1, the J call TRBJ2-1; D is ambiguous. V lost 0 bases to trimming and J lost 9 bases, with 10 bases between them. The V gene's germline CDR1 is SGHRS and CDR2 YFSETQ. The CDR3 totals 13 residues. The CDR3 region is CASSLGGRREQFF. CDR3 nucleotide sequence: TGCGCCAGCAGCTTGGGTGGGCGGCGTGAGCAGTTCTTC.

For this clonotype: One junction end does not reproduce the germline sequence, and a read error may be involved. CDR3 bases: TGTGCCAGCAGCTCCGGGACAGTCAATCAGCCCCGGCATTTT. This gives the protein CASSSGTVNQPRHF. The rearrangement joins TRBV7-9 to TRBJ1-5; 7 bases are a match to TRBD1. The CDR3 sequence is 14 residues long. From germline, CDR1 is SEHNR and CDR2 FQNEAQ (reference sequence). Together with reference TRBV7-9 and TRBJ1-5, the CDR3 gives the full variable domain: DTGVSQNPRHKITKRGQNVTFRCDPISEHNRLYWYRQTLGQGPEFLTYFQNEAQLEKSRLLSDRFSAERPKGSFSTLEIQRTEQGDSAMYLCASSSGTVNQPRHFGDGTRLSIL.

This chain uses TRBV20-1 with TRBJ2-5; 7 bases align to TRBD1. J was trimmed by 4 bases and V by 2 bases; bases with no gene match: 1. Germline CDR1 DFQATT, CDR2 SNEGSKA (reference sequence). This CDR3 has 12 amino acids. The CDR3 is CSARKGAETQYF. Written as DNA, the CDR3 is TGCAGTGCTAGAAAGGGGGCAGAGACCCAGTACTTC.

This chain links TRBV4-3 with TRBJ2-6; D might be TRBD1 or TRBD2, each matching 5 bases. Germline CDR1 reads LGHNA; CDR2 reads YSLEER. The CDR3 length is 16 residues. The ends were cut back, 0 bases at V and 0 bases at J, with 6 bases in the middle. CDR3 DNA sequence: TGCGCCAGCAGCCAAGAGGGGGTCTCTGGGGCCAACGTCCTGACTTTC. As protein: CASSQEGVSGANVLTF.

The V and J genes are TRBV20-1 and TRBJ2-1; 9 bases agree with TRBD2. The CDR3 loop spans 13 amino acids. The germline gives CDR1 DFQATT, CDR2 SNEGSKA (reference sequence). Losses at the gene ends were 4 bases for V and 9 bases for J; bases not matched to a gene: 7. CDR3 protein: CSATTSGRPEQFF. Here the CDR3 DNA reads TGCAGTGCTACGACTAGCGGCCGTCCTGAGCAGTTCTTC.

This clonotype has ten or more counts. V gene TRBV3-1 combines with J gene TRBJ1-1; perhaps TRBD1 as D (5 bases). Germline CDR1 is LGHDT and CDR2 is YNNKEL (reference sequence). The CDR3 is 15 amino acids. V lost 4 bases to trimming and J lost 3 bases, with 15 bases between them. This chain's CDR3 is CASSLQQVSYTEAFF. The CDR3 coding sequence is TGTGCCAGCAGCCTCCAACAGGTCAGCTACACTGAAGCTTTCTTT. Combining the CDR3 with reference TRBV3-1 and TRBJ1-1 gives the whole variable domain DTAVSQTPKYLVTQMGNDKSIKCEQNLGHDTMYWYKQDSKKFLKIMFSYNNKELIINETVPNRFSPKSPDKAHLNLHINSLELGDSAVYFCASSLQQVSYTEAFFGQGTRLTVV.

Turning to this clonotype: A read error may explain this, as a much larger clone is one base away. This chain joins TRBV6-5 and TRBJ1-5, with D perhaps matching TRBD1 (5 bases). Germline loops: CDR1 MNHEY, CDR2 SVGAGI. The CDR3 totals 13 residues. The germline V and J ends were trimmed by 5 bases and 7 bases, with 12 bases remaining between them. CDR3 in amino acids: CASSKTVWQPQHF. In nucleotides, the CDR3 is TGTGCCAGCAGTAAGACAGTCTGGCAGCCCCAGCATTTT.

This clonotype was observed a few times. The chain links TRBV29-1 to TRBJ2-1, with TRBD2 identical over 9 bases. Per the germline V gene, CDR1 is SQVTM and CDR2 is ANQGSEA. This CDR3 contains 12 residues. The V and J ends lost 7 bases and 8 bases, in that order; junction bases with no gene match: 6. The CDR3 region is CSGGLAYDEQFF. CDR3 DNA: TGCAGCGGTGGACTAGCGTACGATGAGCAGTTCTTC.

This chain joins TRBV4-1 and TRBJ1-1; perhaps TRBD1 as D (5 bases). The V end was cut by 0 bases, the J end by 6 bases, with 17 bases between. CDR3 length: 16 amino acids. Germline loops: CDR1 MGHRA, CDR2 YSYEKL. As DNA, the CDR3 is TGCGCCAGCAGCCAAGATCTCAGGGTAGCGTTGGCTGAAGCTTTCTTT. This translates into CASSQDLRVALAEAFF.

With respect to this clonotype: A clone one base away is much larger, so this may be a read error. The chain uses TRBV12-3 or TRBV12-4 and TRBJ2-5, with 7 bases aligning to TRBD1. The CDR3 runs 14 residues. This chain's CDR3 is CAGSFMTQGQTQYF. CDR3 coding DNA: TGTGCCGGCAGTTTTATGACACAGGGGCAGACCCAGTACTTC.

For this clonotype: A much larger clone is a single base away; this may be a read error. This rearrangement joins TRBV18 to TRBJ2-7, with D hard to call. The ends were cut back, 1 base at V and 7 bases at J, with 20 bases in the middle. This CDR3 is 16 amino acids long. Germline assignment: CDR1 KGHSH and CDR2 LQKENI. The DNA for the CDR3 is TGTGCCAGCTCACCACTGACTGCACCCTCCTACAATGAGCAGTACTTC. Its protein is CASSPLTAPSYNEQYF.